This TCR beta chain derives from a study of T cell clones after liver transplantation (dated by TCRdb to the late 2010s). Concerning the study at large: ITN030ST, the source of the samples, was a randomized trial that attempted immunosuppression withdrawal within 2 years of liver transplantation. A cohort of 8 liver transplant recipients was studied, of whom 3 were classified as tolerant and 5 as non-tolerant. To count as tolerant, a recipient had to stay completely off immunosuppression for at least one year without liver enzymes climbing beyond twice the upper limit of normal. No induction therapy was given to the subjects, and standard immunosuppression was administered until randomization at 12-24 months post-transplant. Blood samples were collected pre-transplant, pre-randomization before withdrawal, and post-randomization after either full withdrawal or failed withdrawal. Donor-reactive T cell clones were identified using TCRbeta sequencing after a pre-transplant mixed lymphocyte reaction and were then followed in post-transplant blood. Third party-reactive TCRbeta sequences were also identified from pre-transplant MLRs to serve as an antigen-independent comparator for donor-reactive sequences. Of the eight recipients, a few were HCV-positive, while the remaining recipients had been transplanted for non-autoimmune, non-viral indications. What the authors observed across the whole study: Circulating donor-reactive CD4 TCRbeta sequences fell significantly post-transplant in most of the 8 subjects, irrespective of tolerance or HCV status. Because no allograft tissue specimens were available, donor-reactive T cells may have migrated into the graft instead of being deleted. Conclusions were preliminary, limited by small, heterogeneous patient numbers and non-standardized post-transplant time points. In two subjects, low numbers of available donor cells limited the measurable donor-reactive repertoire. A greater decline was seen for donor-reactive sequences than for third party-reactive sequences, suggesting partial antigen-specific deletion unrelated to withdrawal success. When repertoire turnover was accounted for, significantly reduced detection of donor-reactive sequences was found in 7 of 8 subjects for CD4 and in 8 of 8 subjects for CD8.

Based on the germline V gene (reference sequence), the CDR1 and CDR2 sequences are SGHNT and YYREEE. V and J are truncated by 1 base and 1 base respectively, leaving an intervening sequence of 5 bases. The CDR3, cysteine through phenylalanine, is 13 amino acids long. Of the read, only the CDR3 DNA is kept; its 39 bases are in frame from base 1. On this clone itself: Its antigen is unknown. No qualities accompany the bases; no much larger clone lies one base away.

Frozen genomic DNA underwent high-throughput TCRbeta CDR3 sequencing by immunoSEQ, including PCR amplification, mapping, bias correction and internal controls. In the source study's methods: Only productive rearrangements were retained, with each unique TCRbeta sequence defined by its CDR3 nucleotide sequence together with its V and J gene. For a sequence to be called donor-reactive, it needed a frequency of at least 0.01% and at least 5-fold expansion in CFSE-low cells compared with unstimulated pre-transplant cells. To ensure at least 90% detection power, minimum frequency thresholds were set for each subject based on that subject's lowest-template unstimulated sample. Jensen-Shannon divergence between the top 1000 TCRbeta sequences post- versus pre-transplant served as the measure of repertoire turnover. Changes in detection of donor-reactive sequences were tested with two-sided Fisher's exact tests. Here the immuneACCESS table is served through TCRdb, limited to in-frame sequences with V and J called. Missing clones are a known gap in these copies; in checked studies unresolved V genes cover under half, and the rest lacks a known reason. V and J calls and clone size are copied from that table; D and trimming were computed from the DNA. The sample table holds about 45,000 clones, of which 86% were seen once. Jointly, the top ten make up less than 2.5% of the sample.

Thawed unstimulated PBMCs were stained for CD3, CD4 and CD8 and FACS-sorted into CD3+CD4+ and CD3+CD8+ populations. Each of the 8 studied subjects was randomized to immunosuppression withdrawal. Genomic DNA was isolated with the Qiagen DNeasy Blood and Tissue Kit. The rearrangement combines TRBV5-4 with TRBJ1-1; the D gene cannot be named for sure. This specimen was CD4+ T cells from blood, taken 24 months after liver transplant. This receptor was identified in a human patient who received a liver transplant. The graft donor may be the source of some T cells after a transplant. CDR3 reads: CASSLNRNTEAFF. The DNA sequence follows: TGTGCCAGCAGCTTGAATAGGAACACTGAAGCTTTCTTT. This CDR3, with the reference TRBV5-4 and TRBJ1-1 proteins standing in past its ends, gives the full variable domain ETGVTQSPTHLIKTRGQQVTLRCSSQSGHNTVSWYQQALGQGPQFIFQYYREEENGRGNFPPRFSGLQFPNYSSELNVNALELDDSALYLCASSLNRNTEAFFGQGTRLTVV.